This T cell receptor (beta chain) was profiled in a study of blood T cell repertoires in COVID-19. For the study at large: The samples span acute and convalescent COVID-19 from the United States, Italy and Spain. The cDNA or gDNA used as material had been derived from T cells, B-cell-depleted T cells, or PBMCs.

Measured with immunoSEQ multiplex PCR; TCRdb has only the in-frame clones, and not every one. Here the sample spans 400,000 to 550,000 clones, about 85% being singletons. Enrolled through a virtual design, the participants were between roughly 18 and 100 years of age and came from 24 US areas. Allocation to cohorts depended on clinical history reported by the participants. This TCR was recovered from a woman between 18 and 29 years old with acute COVID-19. The specimen was PBMCs or T cells enriched from blood (not recorded which).

As DNA, the CDR3 is TGTGCCAGCTCATCAGGGGGCGCATATGAAAAACTGTTTTTT. Protein: CASSSGGAYEKLFF. This chain connects TRBV18 to TRBJ1-4, with 8 bases lining up with TRBD1. Germline CDR1 KGHSH, CDR2 LQKENI. The J segment lost 6 bases and the V segment lost 5 bases, leaving 5 bases of the junction unmatched. This CDR3 comprises 14 residues.